This TCR beta chain was documented in a study of shared clonotypes between healthy human individuals. At the level of the study: A donor's plate count was three for CD4 naive and three for CD4 memory; CD8 naive had two and CD8 memory one.

Both subsets, CD45RA+ naive and CD45RA-negative memory, were split from the CD4+ cells. This CDR3 has 14 residues. CDR1 SGHRS and CDR2 YFSETQ come from the germline V gene. This clone has just one count. The table came from immunoSEQ multiplex PCR; TCRdb's copy has only in-frame clones and leaves some out. In the table there are about 600,000 clones, around 97% of which are singletons. The TCR comes from a woman in her 30s in good health. The chain links TRBV5-1 to TRBJ2-5; tentatively, D is TRBD2 (6 bases). The DNA end favors TRBJ2-7, so the J call may be wrong. Source material: naive CD4+ T cells sorted from blood. Subset here: CD45RA+ positively selected. For the CDR3, the DNA is TGCGCCAGCAGCCCCGGGCCGGGAGACTACGAGCAGTACTTC. Translating gives CASSPGPGDYEQYF.